This is a list of T cell receptor beta chains from one sample in a study of T cells in Graves' hyperthyroidism and ophthalmopathy. From the multiplex PCR reads, TCRdb called clonotypes with MiXCR, one entry per CDR3 protein. The sample has almost 600,000 distinct CDR3 sequences, roughly 50% seen once; the top ten hold around 7.7%. The sequenced sample was peripheral blood or thyroid tissue (not recorded which). These receptors came from a woman under 30 with Graves' hyperthyroidism. Both conserved end residues are trimmed from each CDR3.

V gene	J gene	CDR3 protein
TRBV5-1	TRBJ1-2	ASSPGTGGNYGYT
TRBV29-1	TRBJ1-1	SGLTGLNTEAF
TRBV12-3/TRBV12-4	TRBJ1-3	ASSLAGWEENTIY
TRBV7-9	TRBJ1-6	ASSSGISSPLH
TRBV20-1	TRBJ2-5	SARDTGGQETQY
TRBV3-1	TRBJ2-7	ASSQFAGQGVYEQY
TRBV7-3	TRBJ2-3	ASSFRLAEGQY
TRBV29-1	TRBJ1-2	SVVADPNLSGYT
TRBV2	TRBJ1-2	ASTSSDRVYGYT
TRBV29-1	TRBJ2-1	SVGGTTPGREQF
TRBV7-9	TRBJ1-2	ASTLGGADYGYT
TRBV7-9	TRBJ2-7	ASSPRGTSGISFL
TRBV10-3	TRBJ1-4	AISGPGGFATNEKLF
TRBV5-4	TRBJ1-6	ASSLVSQKHYNSPLH